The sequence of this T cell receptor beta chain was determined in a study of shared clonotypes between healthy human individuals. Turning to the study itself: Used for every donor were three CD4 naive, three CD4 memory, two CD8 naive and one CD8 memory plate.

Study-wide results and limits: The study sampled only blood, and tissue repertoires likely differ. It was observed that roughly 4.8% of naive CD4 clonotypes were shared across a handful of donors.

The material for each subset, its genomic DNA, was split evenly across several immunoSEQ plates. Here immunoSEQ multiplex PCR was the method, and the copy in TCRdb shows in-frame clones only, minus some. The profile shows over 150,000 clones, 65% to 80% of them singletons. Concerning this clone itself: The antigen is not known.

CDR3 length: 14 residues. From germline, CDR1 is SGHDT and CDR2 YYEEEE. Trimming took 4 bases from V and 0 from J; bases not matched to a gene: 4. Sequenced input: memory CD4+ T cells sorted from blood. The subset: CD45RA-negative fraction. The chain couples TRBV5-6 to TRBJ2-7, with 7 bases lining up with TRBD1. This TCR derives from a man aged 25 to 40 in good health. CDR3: CASSPGTASYEQYF. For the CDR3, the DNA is TGTGCCAGCAGCCCCGGGACAGCCTCCTACGAGCAGTACTTC.